One sample yielded the 7 T cell receptor beta chains listed below, sequenced in a study of CD8+ T cells in alopecia areata. The authors extracted RNA and reverse transcribed it into cDNA as the sequencing template. Data came from immunoSEQ multiplex PCR; TCRdb stores just in-frame clones and leaves some out. Seen here are roughly 130,000 clones, 58% observed once, and the top ten hold roughly 4.8%. The starting material was CD4+ T cells sorted from blood, obtained at week 0. These receptors all come from a human donor with alopecia areata.

The rearrangement uses TRBV7-6 and TRBJ1-6; TRBD1 matches at 9 bases. CDR1 SGHVS and CDR2 FNYEAQ come from the germline V gene. This CDR3 region has 15 residues. Losses at the gene ends were 4 bases for V and 6 bases for J; bases not matched to a gene: 4. For the CDR3, the DNA is TGTGCCAGCAGCTCCGCGGACAGGGGTAATTCACCCCTCCACTTT. Amino acids: CASSSADRGNSPLHF.

The chain uses TRBV30 and TRBJ2-7; 11 nucleotides agree with TRBD2. CDR1 and CDR2 (germline): GTSNPN, SVGIG (reference sequence). Trimming cost V 0 bases and J 0 bases; bases outside gene matches: 7. CDR3 length: 17 residues. DNA of the CDR3: TGTGCCTGGAGTGTACAGGGGGGGACTAGCGGCTCCTACGAGCAGTACTTC. It specifies CAWSVQGGTSGSYEQYF.

This clone occurred a few times. This CDR3 is CASGLQGKVSYEQYF. Written as DNA, the CDR3 is TGTGCCAGCGGTTTACAGGGGAAGGTCTCCTACGAGCAGTACTTC. The chain is built from TRBV5-4 and TRBJ2-7, with 7 bases aligning to TRBD1. The CDR3 runs 15 residues. Germline V CDR1 and CDR2: SGHNT, YYREEE (reference sequence). V was pared by 7 bases and J by 0 bases, with 10 bases of the junction left unmatched.

The chain recombines TRBV19 with TRBJ2-3, with D possibly matching TRBD2 (5 bases). There are 15 residues in the CDR3. CDR1 and CDR2 (germline): LNHDA, SQIVND (reference sequence). V gave up 3 bases and J gave up 5 bases, with 15 bases separating them. In DNA, the CDR3 is TGTGCCAGTAGTATGAATTGGGCCGGGGAAGATACGCAGTATTTT. Amino acid sequence: CASSMNWAGEDTQYF. Complete variable domain (other parts from reference TRBV19 and TRBJ2-3): DGGITQSPKYLFRKEGQNVTLSCEQNLNHDAMYWYRQDPGQGLRLIYYSQIVNDFQKGDIAEGYSVSREKKESFPLTVTSAQKNPTAFYLCASSMNWAGEDTQYFGPGTRLTVL.

The gene calls are TRBV5-1 and TRBJ2-1; the match to TRBD2 covers 10 bases. This CDR3 is 15 amino acids long. The V gene's germline CDR1 is SGHRS and CDR2 YFSETQ. The trim removed 2 bases at V and 10 bases at J, leaving 9 bases unmatched. CDR3 nucleotide sequence: TGCGCCAGCAGCTTTCAAGCGGGGGGGCTGGAGGAGCAGTTCTTC. Its protein is CASSFQAGGLEEQFF.

This clone was found a few times. The V and J genes are TRBV7-9 and TRBJ1-6; the D is unclear. The CDR3 covers 12 residues. Looked up from germline, CDR1 is SEHNR and CDR2 is FQNEAQ (reference sequence). V was trimmed by 0 bases and J by 9 bases, leaving 3 bases between them. The CDR3 is CASSLASSPLHF. CDR3 nucleotides: TGTGCCAGCAGCTTAGCCTCTTCACCCCTCCACTTT.

The CDR3 reads CASSEGADYGYTF. The DNA for the CDR3 is TGTGCCAGCAGTGAGGGGGCTGACTATGGCTACACCTTC. The chain carries TRBV28 and TRBJ1-2; TRBD1 aligns across 7 bases. The CDR3 runs 13 residues. Germline assignment: CDR1 MDHEN and CDR2 SYDVKM. The V gene end was trimmed by 5 bases and the J gene end by 3 bases; junction bases not matched to a gene: 3.